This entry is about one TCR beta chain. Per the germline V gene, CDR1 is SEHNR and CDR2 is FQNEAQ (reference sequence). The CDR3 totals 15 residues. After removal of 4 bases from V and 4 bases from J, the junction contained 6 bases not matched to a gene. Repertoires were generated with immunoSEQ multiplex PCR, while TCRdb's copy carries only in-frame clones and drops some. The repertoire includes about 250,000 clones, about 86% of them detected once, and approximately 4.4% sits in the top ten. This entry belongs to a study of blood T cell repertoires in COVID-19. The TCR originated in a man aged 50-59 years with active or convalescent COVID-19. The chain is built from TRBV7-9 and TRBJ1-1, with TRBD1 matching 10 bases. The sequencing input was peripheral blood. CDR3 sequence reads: CASSSPGQGITEAFF. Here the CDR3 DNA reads TGTGCCAGCAGCTCTCCGGGACAGGGGATCACTGAAGCTTTCTTT.